These 9 T cell receptor beta chains came from one sample sequenced in a study of control samples from healthy donors and cancer patients. Only in-frame clones appear in the TCRdb table, and some are missing; sequencing was by immunoSEQ multiplex PCR. The repertoire holds over 200,000 clones, approximately 80% seen once, with 10% to 15% in the top ten. Specimen: PBMCs. These receptor sequences come from a woman aged 60-75 years with lung cancer.

The chain recombines TRBV6-5 with TRBJ1-5; 11 bases agree with TRBD1. This CDR3 region has 15 residues. CDR1 MNHEY and CDR2 SVGAGI come from the germline V gene. Trimming at V came to 5 bases and at J to 5 bases, leaving 5 bases not matched to a gene. CDR3 residues: CASSRDRGLDQPQHF. CDR3 nucleotide sequence: TGTGCCAGCAGTCGGGACAGGGGGTTGGATCAGCCCCAGCATTTT.

V and J are TRBV6-1 and TRBJ1-5; D remains ambiguous. Per the germline V gene, CDR1 is MNHNS and CDR2 is SASEGT. Deletions cut 0 bases from V and 0 bases from J, with 15 bases between. CDR3 length: 18 residues. For the CDR3, the DNA is TGTGCCAGCAGTGAAGCCCCGAGGGCCAGGACTAGCAATCAGCCCCAGCATTTT. It is translated as CASSEAPRARTSNQPQHF.

J is TRBJ2-5 and V is TRBV5-1; no reliable D call. This CDR3 spans 13 amino acids. Per germline, CDR1 SGHRS and CDR2 YFSETQ. Trimming left V 2 bases short and J 1 base short, with 6 bases between. CDR3 in amino acids: CASSFQLQETQYF. CDR3 sequence (DNA): TGCGCCAGCAGCTTTCAGCTCCAAGAGACCCAGTACTTC.

This clone was seen a handful of times. This chain links TRBV4-1 with TRBJ2-7; tentative D call: TRBD1 (5 bases). V lost 2 bases, J lost 6 bases, and 23 bases lay in between. This CDR3 is 17 amino acids long. Germline CDR1 MGHRA, CDR2 YSYEKL. The CDR3 DNA is TGCGCCAGCAGCCAATTCGATAAGGTTGGAGTAGGGGCCGAGCAGTACTTC. Translating gives CASSQFDKVGVGAEQYF.

The chain uses TRBV6-5 and TRBJ1-5; 7 bases align to TRBD1. V lost 8 bases, J lost 2 bases, and 9 bases stayed unmatched. The CDR3 contains 15 residues. Germline lookup yields CDR1 MNHEY and CDR2 SVGAGI. The CDR3 here is CASLWGQGGNQPQHF. The CDR3, as DNA: TGTGCCAGCCTTTGGGGGCAGGGGGGCAATCAGCCCCAGCATTTT.

This clone was seen only a few times. The chain employs TRBV20-1 and TRBJ2-3; D might be TRBD2 (5 bases). Trimming left V 3 bases short and J 1 base short, with 17 bases between. Germline V CDR1 and CDR2: DFQATT, SNEGSKA (reference sequence). This CDR3 comprises 16 residues. DNA for the CDR3: TGCAGTGCTAGTGATGGGAGCACAAAGGGCACAGATACGCAGTATTTT. Amino acid sequence: CSASDGSTKGTDTQYF.

The V and J genes are TRBV11-1 and TRBJ2-4, with TRBD2 matching 7 bases. The CDR3 is made up of 14 amino acids. The germline V gene has CDR1 SGHAT and CDR2 FQDESV (reference sequence). With 5 bases clipped from V and 6 bases from J, the junction kept 7 bases outside the gene matches. CDR3 DNA sequence: TGTGCCAGCAGCGGCCTGCGGGGGAGAAACATTCAGTACTTC. As protein: CASSGLRGRNIQYF. The full variable domain, rest sourced from reference TRBV11-1 and TRBJ2-4, is EAEVAQSPRYKITEKSQAVAFWCDPISGHATLYWYRQILGQGPELLVQFQDESVVDDSQLPKDRFSAERLKGVDSTLKIQPAELGDSAMYLCASSGLRGRNIQYFGAGTRLSVL.

V usage is TRBV4-2 and J usage is TRBJ2-2; TRBD1 matches 11 bases. The CDR3 extends over 17 amino acids. The V segment lost 1 base and the J segment 3 bases; nucleotides outside the gene matches: 4. Germline V gene data show CDR1 as LGHNA and CDR2 as YNFKEQ. For the CDR3, the DNA is TGTGCCAGCAGCCAAGTCCCGGGACAGGGGGACACCGGGGAGCTGTTTTTT. It translates to CASSQVPGQGDTGELFF.

This chain links TRBV2 with TRBJ1-2; 9 positions agree with TRBD1. The CDR3 has 13 residues. V was clipped by 6 bases and J by 5 bases; unmatched bases: 4. Germline lookup yields CDR1 SNHLY and CDR2 FYNNEI. DNA for the CDR3: TGTGCCAGCAGATGGGACAGGGAATATGGCTACACCTTC. Translation gives CASRWDREYGYTF.